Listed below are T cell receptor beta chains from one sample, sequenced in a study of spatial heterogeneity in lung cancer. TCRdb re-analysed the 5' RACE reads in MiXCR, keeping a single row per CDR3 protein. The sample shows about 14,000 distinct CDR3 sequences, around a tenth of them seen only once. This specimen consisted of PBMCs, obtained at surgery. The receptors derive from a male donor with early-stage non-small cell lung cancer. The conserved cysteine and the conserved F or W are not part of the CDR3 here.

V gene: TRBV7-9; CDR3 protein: ASSSGTGGNTIY
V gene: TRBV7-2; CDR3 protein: ASSFQRGGETQY
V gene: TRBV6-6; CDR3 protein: ASRLLSGRVAEQF
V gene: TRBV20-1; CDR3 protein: SAQGQGADTQY
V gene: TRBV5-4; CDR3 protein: ASSLGSGRAMNEQF
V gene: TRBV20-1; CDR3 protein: SARDPSGRSPLYEQY
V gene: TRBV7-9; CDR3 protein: ASSLARWDSAAF
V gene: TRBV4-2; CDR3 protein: ASSQEIAGGLTDTQY
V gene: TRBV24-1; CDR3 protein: ATSDYPGTDTQY
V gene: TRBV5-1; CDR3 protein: ASSTGTSGRPTQF
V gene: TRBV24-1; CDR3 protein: ATSDFLDQPQH
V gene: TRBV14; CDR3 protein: ASSQLGETQY
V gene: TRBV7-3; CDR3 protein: ASSFGGSGTEQY
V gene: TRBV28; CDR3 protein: ASSFWTFESYEQY
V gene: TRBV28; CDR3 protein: ASSLEVDEQF
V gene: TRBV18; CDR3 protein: ASSPLAGTGSTGELF
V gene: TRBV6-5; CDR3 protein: ASTHRGTSGRSGANVLT
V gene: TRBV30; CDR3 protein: AGSGPNTGELF
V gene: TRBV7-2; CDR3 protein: ASSSRTSSSGNTIY